This TCR beta chain was sequenced for a study of T cell clonality in common variable immunodeficiency. The method was immunoSEQ multiplex PCR; TCRdb's version includes in-frame clones alone and lacks a portion of them. Sampling found roughly 79,000 clones, none seen once. General observations from the study: CVID subjects shared fewer TCRbeta clones than healthy controls did. Links between repertoire features and CVID complications were heterogeneity-limited.

Germline CDR1 is WSHSY and CDR2 is SAAADI. CDR3 length: 16 residues. V was trimmed by 7 bases and J by 1 base, leaving 20 bases between them. With respect to this clone: Antigen unknown. The read ends 3 residues before the CDR3 terminus; that terminus is restored from the germline J gene.

The chain carries TRBV10-2 and TRBJ2-7; D might be TRBD1 (6 bases). This clonotype was sampled from a person aged 18 to 75 in good health. Sequencing was done on a sample of peripheral blood mononuclear cells. The sequenced part of the CDR3 DNA is TGCGCCAGCAAGGGTAGGCAGGGGACAAAATCCTACGAG. Translating gives CASKGRQGTKSYE. The CDR3 in full is CASKGRQGTKSYEQYF.